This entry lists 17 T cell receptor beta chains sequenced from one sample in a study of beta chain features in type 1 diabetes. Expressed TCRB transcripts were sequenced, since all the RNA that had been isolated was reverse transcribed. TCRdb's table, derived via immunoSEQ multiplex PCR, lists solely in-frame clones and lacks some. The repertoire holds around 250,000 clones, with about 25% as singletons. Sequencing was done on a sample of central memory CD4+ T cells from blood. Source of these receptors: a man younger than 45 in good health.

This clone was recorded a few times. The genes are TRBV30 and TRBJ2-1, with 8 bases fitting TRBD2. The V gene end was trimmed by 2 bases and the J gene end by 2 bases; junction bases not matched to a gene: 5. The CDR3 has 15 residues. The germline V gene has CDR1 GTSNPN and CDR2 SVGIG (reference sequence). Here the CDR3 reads CAWSSPGLAYNEQFF. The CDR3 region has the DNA TGTGCCTGGAGTTCCCCGGGACTAGCCTACAATGAGCAGTTCTTC. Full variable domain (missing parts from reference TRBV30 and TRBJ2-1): SQTIHQWPATLVQPVGSPLSLECTVEGTSNPNLYWYRQAAGRGLQLLFYSVGIGQISSEVPQNLSASRPQDRQFILSSKKLLLSDSGFYLCAWSSPGLAYNEQFFGPGTRLTVL.

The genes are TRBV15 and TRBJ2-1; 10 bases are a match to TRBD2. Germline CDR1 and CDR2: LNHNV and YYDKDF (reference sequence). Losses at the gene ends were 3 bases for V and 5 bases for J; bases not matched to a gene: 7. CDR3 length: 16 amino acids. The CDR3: CATSRAQREGNNEQFF. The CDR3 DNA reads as TGTGCCACCAGCAGGGCGCAGCGGGAGGGCAACAATGAGCAGTTCTTC.

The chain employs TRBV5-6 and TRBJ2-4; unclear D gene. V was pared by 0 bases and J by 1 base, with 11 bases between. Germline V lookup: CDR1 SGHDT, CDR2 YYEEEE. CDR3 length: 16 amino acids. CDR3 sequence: CASSLEPRGAKNIQYF. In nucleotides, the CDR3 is TGTGCCAGCAGCTTGGAACCCCGTGGGGCCAAAAACATTCAGTACTTC.

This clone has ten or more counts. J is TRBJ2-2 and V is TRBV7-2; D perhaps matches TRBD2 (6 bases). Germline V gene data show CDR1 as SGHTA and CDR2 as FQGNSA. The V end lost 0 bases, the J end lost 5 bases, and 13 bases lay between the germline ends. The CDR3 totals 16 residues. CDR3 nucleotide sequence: TGTGCCAGCAGCTTAGCTGGGACTTATTTTACCGGGGAGCTGTTTTTT. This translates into CASSLAGTYFTGELFF. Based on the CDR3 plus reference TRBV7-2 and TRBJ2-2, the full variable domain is GAGVSQSPSNKVTEKGKDVELRCDPISGHTALYWYRQSLGQGLEFLIYFQGNSAPDKSGLPSDRFSAERTGGSVSTLTIQRTQQEDSAVYLCASSLAGTYFTGELFFGEGSRLTVL.

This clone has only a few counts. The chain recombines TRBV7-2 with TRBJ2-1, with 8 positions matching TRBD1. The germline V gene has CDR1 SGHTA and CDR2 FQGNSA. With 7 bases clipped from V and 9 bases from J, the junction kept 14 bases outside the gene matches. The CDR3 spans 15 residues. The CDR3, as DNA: TGTGCCAGCACCTCTTCGCGACAGGGGCGGGGTGAGCAGTTCTTC. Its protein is CASTSSRQGRGEQFF.

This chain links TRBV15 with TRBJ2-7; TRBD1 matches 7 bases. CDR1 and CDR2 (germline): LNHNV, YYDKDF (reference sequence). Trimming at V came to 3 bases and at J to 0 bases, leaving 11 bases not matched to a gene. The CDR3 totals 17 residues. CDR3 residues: CATSSGLIRDSSYEQYF. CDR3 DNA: TGTGCCACCAGCAGCGGCCTGATCAGGGACAGCTCCTACGAGCAGTACTTC.

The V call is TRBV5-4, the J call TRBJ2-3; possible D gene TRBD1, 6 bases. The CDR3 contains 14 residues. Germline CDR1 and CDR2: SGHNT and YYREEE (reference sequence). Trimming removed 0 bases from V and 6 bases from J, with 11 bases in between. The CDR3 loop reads CASSLGQAADTQYF. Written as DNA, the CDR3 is TGTGCCAGCAGCTTGGGACAGGCTGCCGATACGCAGTATTTT.

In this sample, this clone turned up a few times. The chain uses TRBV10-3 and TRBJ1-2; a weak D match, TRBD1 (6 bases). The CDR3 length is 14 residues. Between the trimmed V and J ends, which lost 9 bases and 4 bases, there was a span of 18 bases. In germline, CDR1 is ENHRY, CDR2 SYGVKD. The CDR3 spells CAIGMKDSPYGYTF. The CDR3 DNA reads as TGTGCCATTGGGATGAAGGACAGCCCCTATGGCTACACCTTC.

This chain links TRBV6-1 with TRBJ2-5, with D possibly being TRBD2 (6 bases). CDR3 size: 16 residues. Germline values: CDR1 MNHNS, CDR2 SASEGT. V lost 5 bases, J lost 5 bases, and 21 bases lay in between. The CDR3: CASSKEISGVGETQYF. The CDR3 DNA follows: TGTGCCAGCAGTAAAGAAATTAGCGGTGTGGGGGAGACCCAGTACTTC.

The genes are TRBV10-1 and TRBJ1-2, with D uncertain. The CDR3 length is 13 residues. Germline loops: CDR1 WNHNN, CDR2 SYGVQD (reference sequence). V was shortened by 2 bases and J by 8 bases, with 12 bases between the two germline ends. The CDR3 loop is CASSETPYTGYTF. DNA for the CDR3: TGCGCCAGCAGTGAGACGCCCTATACAGGCTACACCTTC.

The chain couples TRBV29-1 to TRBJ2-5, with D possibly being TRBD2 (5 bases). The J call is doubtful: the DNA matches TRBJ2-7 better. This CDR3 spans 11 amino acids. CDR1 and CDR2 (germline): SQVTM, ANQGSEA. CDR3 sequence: CSVTREIEQYF. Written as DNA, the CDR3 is TGCAGCGTGACGAGGGAAATCGAGCAGTACTTC.

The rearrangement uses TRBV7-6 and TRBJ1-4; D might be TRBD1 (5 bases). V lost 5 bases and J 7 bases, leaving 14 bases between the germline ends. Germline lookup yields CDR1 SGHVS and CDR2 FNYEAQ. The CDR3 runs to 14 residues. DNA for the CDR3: TGTGCCAGCAGCCCGCGGGGCACACTTGAAAAACTGTTTTTT. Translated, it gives CASSPRGTLEKLFF.

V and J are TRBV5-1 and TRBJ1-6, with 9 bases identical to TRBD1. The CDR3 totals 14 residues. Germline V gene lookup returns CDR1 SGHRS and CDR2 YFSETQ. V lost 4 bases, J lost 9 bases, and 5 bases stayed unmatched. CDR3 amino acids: CASSDGTGISPLHF. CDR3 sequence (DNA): TGCGCCAGCAGCGACGGGACAGGGATTTCACCCCTCCACTTT.

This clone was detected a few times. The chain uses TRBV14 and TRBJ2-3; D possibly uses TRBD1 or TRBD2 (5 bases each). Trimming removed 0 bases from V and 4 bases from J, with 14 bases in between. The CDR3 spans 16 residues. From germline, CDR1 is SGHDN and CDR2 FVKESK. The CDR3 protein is CASSQERRGPADTQYF. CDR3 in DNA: TGTGCCAGCAGCCAAGAACGTAGGGGACCGGCAGATACGCAGTATTTT.

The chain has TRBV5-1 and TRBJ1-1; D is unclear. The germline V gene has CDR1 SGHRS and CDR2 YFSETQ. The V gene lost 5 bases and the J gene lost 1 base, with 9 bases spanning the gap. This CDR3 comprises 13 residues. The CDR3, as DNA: TGCGCCAGCAGAACTACGACGAACACTGAAGCTTTCTTT. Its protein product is CASRTTTNTEAFF.

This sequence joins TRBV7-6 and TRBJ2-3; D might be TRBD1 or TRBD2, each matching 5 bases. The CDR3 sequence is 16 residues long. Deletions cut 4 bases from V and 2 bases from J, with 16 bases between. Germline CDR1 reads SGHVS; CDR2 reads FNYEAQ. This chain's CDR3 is CASSYIYLGPTDTQYF. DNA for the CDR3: TGTGCCAGCAGCTATATATATCTGGGACCCACAGATACGCAGTATTTT.

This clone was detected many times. CDR3 in amino acids: CAWSRRGGIRTDTQYF. The DNA for the CDR3 is TGTGCCTGGAGTCGGCGGGGGGGAATTCGCACAGATACGCAGTATTTT. The V gene is TRBV30, the J gene TRBJ2-3; 9 bases fit TRBD2. This CDR3 spans 16 amino acids. With V trimmed by 2 bases and J by 1 base, 7 bases remained unmatched. Looked up from germline, CDR1 is GTSNPN and CDR2 is SVGIG (reference sequence).